The rows below give T cell receptor beta chains drawn from one sample of a study of blood T cell repertoires in COVID-19. The protocol was immunoSEQ multiplex PCR, while the TCRdb copy is restricted to in-frame clones and leaves out a portion. The table lists about 120,000 clones, about four fifths of them singletons. The sample comprised peripheral blood. Source of these receptors: a man aged 35-49 years with active or convalescent COVID-19. The CDR3 runs from the conserved cysteine through the conserved F or W. D genes are given only for firm matches. Some rows have no size entry. The others give once, few or many, or a class for an expanded clone.

j_call d_call v_call clone_size cdr3_aa cdr3_nt
TRBJ2-1 - TRBV25-1 - CASSLARGEQFF TGTGCCAGCAGTCTCGCCCGAGGTGAGCAGTTCTTC
TRBJ1-1 - TRBV2 - CASSIESLNTEAFF TGTGCCAGCAGCATAGAGAGTTTGAACACTGAAGCTTTCTTT
TRBJ1-2 TRBD1 TRBV7-2 - CASRDRGYLGYTF TGTGCCAGCAGGGACAGGGGATATCTTGGCTACACCTTC
TRBJ1-4 - TRBV12-3/TRBV12-4 - CASSSLEKLFF TGTGCCAGCAGTTCCCTTGAAAAACTGTTTTTT
TRBJ2-2 - TRBV2 - CASNGALRTGELFF TGTGCCAGCAACGGAGCGCTACGCACCGGGGAGCTGTTTTTT
TRBJ1-2 TRBD1 TRBV2 - CASRVGQGKSNYGYTF TGTGCCAGCAGGGTAGGACAGGGAAAATCTAACTATGGCTACACCTTC
TRBJ2-5 TRBD2 TRBV4-1 - CASSQALAGVAETQYF TGCGCCAGCAGCCAAGCACTAGCGGGAGTGGCGGAGACCCAGTACTTC
TRBJ1-2 TRBD1 TRBV15 - CATSRDYEVTGVYGYTF TGTGCCACCAGCAGAGATTACGAGGTGACAGGGGTTTATGGCTACACCTTC
TRBJ1-4 - TRBV28 - CASTLAVLNEKLFF TGTGCCAGCACCCTTGCGGTCCTCAATGAAAAACTGTTTTTT
TRBJ1-2 TRBD1 TRBV9 few CASSVVQGQGSGYTF TGTGCCAGCAGCGTAGTGCAGGGACAGGGCTCTGGCTACACCTTC
TRBJ1-1 TRBD1 TRBV7-3 - CASSSGQVNAEAFF TGTGCCAGCAGCTCGGGACAGGTCAACGCTGAAGCTTTCTTT
TRBJ1-2 TRBD1 TRBV19 - CASSMDRTTGYTF TGTGCCAGTAGTATGGACAGGACTACCGGCTACACCTTC
TRBJ1-5 - TRBV19 - CASSIERGGDQPQHF TGTGCCAGTAGTATAGAGCGGGGCGGGGATCAGCCCCAGCATTTT
TRBJ2-2 - TRBV19 - CASSIGSGYPGELFF TGTGCCAGTAGTATAGGGAGTGGGTACCCCGGGGAGCTGTTTTTT
TRBJ2-1 TRBD2 TRBV28 - CASSFSLAGYDEQFF TGTGCCAGCAGCTTTTCACTAGCGGGGTATGATGAGCAGTTCTTC
TRBJ1-1 - TRBV3-1/TRBV3-2 - CASSQLSSTEAFF TGTGCCAGCAGCCAACTTTCGAGCACTGAAGCTTTCTTT
TRBJ2-6 - TRBV7-9 - CASSSRGSPKVSGANVLTF TGTGCCAGCAGCTCAAGAGGGTCTCCGAAAGTCTCTGGGGCCAACGTCCTGACTTTC
TRBJ2-7 TRBD1 TRBV7-9 - CASSVRDRESYEQYF TGTGCCAGCAGCGTCCGGGACAGGGAGAGTTACGAGCAGTACTTC
TRBJ2-1 TRBD1 TRBV7-3 - CASSLNRGNEQFF TGTGCCAGCAGCTTAAACAGGGGGAATGAGCAGTTCTTC
TRBJ1-1 TRBD1 TRBV30 - CAWRGTVWNTEAFF TGTGCCTGGAGGGGGACAGTATGGAACACTGAAGCTTTCTTT
TRBJ2-1 TRBD2 TRBV4-1 - CASSQDQGRGGHYNEQFF TGCGCCAGCAGCCAAGATCAGGGACGGGGGGGACACTACAATGAGCAGTTCTTC
TRBJ1-1 - TRBV11-2 - CASSLIPSRAPEAFF TGTGCCAGCAGCTTAATTCCCTCGAGGGCCCCTGAAGCTTTCTTT
TRBJ1-5 - TRBV6-4 - CASSEEGGVQPQHF TGTGCCAGCAGTGAGGAAGGGGGGGTCCAGCCCCAGCATTTT
TRBJ2-1 TRBD1 TRBV30 - CAWSARQGIRSYNEQFF TGTGCCTGGAGTGCCCGACAGGGGATTAGGTCCTACAATGAGCAGTTCTTC